What follows is one TCR beta chain and its context. Its antigen remains unknown. Cultured CD4+ T-cell DNA underwent Oncomine TCR Beta short-read sequencing. MiXCR was run by TCRdb on the PCR reads, yielding one entry per CDR3 protein. The data contain roughly 18,000 distinct CDR3 sequences, roughly 78% of them singletons. This sample's treatment: approximately 10-day PBMC culture with coronavirus spike peptide pools or control peptides (ViraFEST assay). T cells were expanded with peptide pools, and expanded clonotypes were identified by TCR sequencing. The sample originates from a study of vaccination and CD4 T cells after COVID-19. Study observations and caveats: The study found that a median around 86% of reactive clones in convalescent patients appeared only post-vaccination. Early timepoints after natural infection were not analyzed in these convalescent patients. Median SARS-CoV-2-reactive clonotype numbers went from 21 to 38; this increase was not significant.

The V end lost 2 bases, the J end lost 11 bases, and 13 bases lay between the germline ends. The CDR3 is 14 residues long. The germline CDR1 and CDR2 sequences are MNHEY and SVGAGI. The sequence was obtained from a human donor who received a COVID-19 vaccine. V and J are TRBV6-5 and TRBJ1-6; tentatively, D is TRBD1 (5 bases). Sequences were derived from CD4+ T cells from blood, cultured in vitro, sampled after SARS-CoV-2 vaccination. CDR3 DNA: TGTGCCAGCAGTTACAGCCAGGGAGATACACCCCTCCACTTT. Amino acids: CASSYSQGDTPLHF.